The following is a T cell receptor beta chain sequence with its context. Some clones are missing from TCRdb's copy, which holds only in-frame ones; the method was immunoSEQ multiplex PCR. The repertoire holds tens of thousands of clones, with roughly 90% as singletons. These data are taken from a study of T cell changes during pregnancy in multiple sclerosis. This clonotype was obtained from a female donor with multiple sclerosis, enrolled in a pregnancy study. Sequences were derived from CD8+ T cells from peripheral blood mononuclear cells, sampled before pregnancy.

The CDR3 DNA reads TGTGCCAGCAGCGTAGAGGGGGGACGGGGACAGGGCACTGAAGCTTTCTTT. Amino acid sequence: CASSVEGGRGQGTEAFF. The chain combines TRBV9 with TRBJ1-1; 9 nucleotides agree with TRBD1. The germline CDR1 and CDR2 sequences are SGDLS and YYNGEE. With V trimmed by 0 bases and J by 4 bases, 10 bases remained unmatched. The CDR3 consists of 17 residues.